Listed below are T cell receptor beta chains from one sample, sequenced in a study of T-cell reconstitution after alpha-beta-depleted transplantation in children. TCRdb independently ran MiXCR on the PCR reads; one entry per CDR3 protein. The sample contains some 840,000 distinct CDR3 sequences, under 20% of which appear only once. Material: PBMCs, mostly from graft donor cells, obtained 360 days after TCRalphabeta/CD19-depleted stem cell transplant. Source of these receptors: a male patient between 5 and 17 years old who had a stem cell transplant for acute lymphoblastic leukemia, so the T cells may come from the graft donor. CDR3s include the opening cysteine and the closing phenylalanine or tryptophan. D genes are given only for firm matches. Size tells how often a clone was seen (once, few, many) or the class of an expanded clone, and some rows leave it out.

j_call clone_size v_call d_call cdr3_aa cdr3_nt
TRBJ1-5 few TRBV12-3/TRBV12-4 TRBD1 CASRGQVLGGPQHF TGTGCCAGCAGGGGACAGGTGCTTGGGGGGCCCCAGCATTTT
TRBJ1-5 - TRBV19 - CASSMMARRNNQPQHF TGTGCCAGTAGTATGATGGCCAGGCGGAATAATCAGCCCCAGCATTTT
TRBJ2-1 few TRBV7-8 - CASSQIWDHLREQFF TGTGCCAGCAGTCAGATTTGGGACCACCTCCGTGAGCAGTTCTTC
TRBJ2-3 few TRBV5-6 TRBD2 CACPPGASGTSDTQYF TGTGCCTGCCCTCCTGGGGCTAGCGGGACGTCAGATACGCAGTATTTT
TRBJ2-3 - TRBV20-1 TRBD2 CSARVGLAGGDTQYF TGCAGTGCTAGAGTGGGACTAGCGGGAGGAGATACGCAGTATTTT
TRBJ2-1 many TRBV11-2 - CASSPDTRWDEQFF TGTGCCAGCAGCCCCGATACCCGGTGGGATGAGCAGTTCTTC
TRBJ2-5 - TRBV7-9 TRBD2 CASSAPGTSKETQYF TGTGCCAGCAGCGCCCCCGGGACTAGCAAAGAGACCCAGTACTTC
TRBJ2-1 once TRBV20-1 - CSASDPFPGNEQFF TGCAGTGCTTCGGACCCCTTCCCTGGGAATGAGCAGTTCTTC
TRBJ1-2 once TRBV29-1 - CSVVGGPPEGYGYTF TGCAGCGTTGTTGGGGGGCCACCGGAGGGCTATGGCTACACCTTC
TRBJ2-3 few TRBV6-5 TRBD2 CASSLSQRELLTDTQYF TGTGCCAGCAGTTTATCCCAGCGGGAGCTTCTTACAGATACGCAGTATTTT
TRBJ2-7 - TRBV4-1 - CASSQDGWGLYEQYF TGCGCCAGCAGCCAAGATGGATGGGGACTTTACGAGCAGTACTTC
TRBJ2-5 many TRBV5-1 - CASSAGTVQGGTQYF TGCGCCAGCAGTGCTGGGACTGTACAAGGAGGGACCCAGTACTTC
TRBJ1-2 few TRBV7-3 - CASSLSRDYGYTF TGTGCCAGCAGCTTAAGTCGAGACTATGGCTACACCTTC
TRBJ2-1 many TRBV5-1 - CASKVSRGSYNEQFF TGCGCCAGCAAAGTCTCGAGGGGCTCCTACAATGAGCAGTTCTTC
TRBJ2-3 few TRBV10-3 TRBD2 CAISERLAGEDTQYF TGTGCCATCAGTGAACGACTAGCGGGAGAAGATACGCAGTATTTT
TRBJ2-1 few TRBV10-3 TRBD1 CAIREGPGQGHNEQFF TGTGCCATCAGGGAGGGGCCGGGACAGGGGCACAATGAGCAGTTCTTC
TRBJ2-1 many TRBV5-1 - CASSLGHLKYNEQFF TGCGCCAGCAGCTTGGGACACCTAAAATACAATGAGCAGTTCTTC
TRBJ1-1 many TRBV5-1 - CASSLVPGAANTEAFF TGCGCCAGCAGCTTGGTTCCAGGGGCGGCGAACACTGAAGCTTTCTTT
TRBJ2-5 few TRBV20-1 TRBD2 CSAMVTSETQYF TGCAGTGCTATGGTGACTAGCGAGACCCAGTACTTC
TRBJ1-1 - TRBV4-1 - CASSQVGRGGVNTEAFF TGCGCCAGCAGCCAAGTTGGCCGGGGTGGGGTGAACACTGAAGCTTTCTTT
TRBJ2-3 many TRBV7-6 - CASSYPADPGHTDTQYF TGTGCCAGCAGCTACCCGGCGGACCCAGGTCATACAGATACGCAGTATTTT
TRBJ2-2 few TRBV6-1 TRBD1 CASRQGAAGELFF TGTGCCAGCAGACAGGGGGCTGCCGGGGAGCTGTTTTTT
TRBJ2-3 - TRBV2 - CASTRSGRTDTQYF TGTGCCAGCACCCGGTCCGGACGCACAGATACGCAGTATTTT
TRBJ2-7 - TRBV4-1 TRBD2 CASSQGGRGGNYEQYF TGCGCCAGCAGCCAAGGAGGGCGCGGGGGGAACTACGAGCAGTACTTC
TRBJ1-4 - TRBV7-9 - CASSLGQPLEKLFF TGTGCCAGCAGCTTAGGGCAACCGTTGGAAAAACTGTTTTTT
TRBJ1-1 - TRBV4-2 TRBD1 CASSQGGHRGRFWNTEAFF TGTGCCAGCAGCCAAGGAGGGCACAGGGGGCGATTTTGGAACACTGAAGCTTTCTTT
TRBJ2-5 many TRBV4-1 TRBD1 CASSQVGQRQETQYF TGCGCCAGCAGCCAAGTGGGACAGAGACAAGAGACCCAGTACTTC
TRBJ2-1 - TRBV10-3 - CAISIAYYNEQFF TGTGCCATCTCGATAGCGTACTACAATGAGCAGTTCTTC
TRBJ2-3 few TRBV10-3 TRBD1 CAISGGQGVGTDTQYF TGTGCCATCAGTGGGGGACAGGGGGTCGGCACAGATACGCAGTATTTT
TRBJ2-5 - TRBV5-1 TRBD2 CASSLGQTSGRPWTQYF TGCGCCAGCAGCTTGGGGCAGACTAGCGGGAGGCCGTGGACCCAGTACTTC
TRBJ1-1 - TRBV29-1 - CSVDVDTEAFF TGCAGCGTTGATGTGGACACTGAAGCTTTCTTT
TRBJ2-3 many TRBV4-2 TRBD2 CASSQPRGVNTDTQYF TGTGCCAGCAGCCAACCCCGGGGGGTTAACACAGATACGCAGTATTTT